The following is a T cell receptor (beta chain) sequence with its context. Its target is unknown. Deletions cut 4 bases from V and 4 bases from J, with 8 bases between. Germline assignment: CDR1 SGHRS and CDR2 YFSETQ. The CDR3 runs 13 residues. Treatment: 15 to 20 received Ad26.COV2.S at low or high dose, single or two shots; 5 received placebo; per-sample allocation not given. After the first vaccine or placebo injection, samples were drawn on day 63. Boston supplied an adult donor aged 18-55 years. Libraries were prepared by immunoSEQ multiplex PCR; TCRdb keeps only in-frame clonotypes and omits some of them. The top ten clones hold over 8.5% of a sample with 300,000 to 400,000 clones, 75% to 90% of them seen once. This sample was taken from a study of Ad26.COV2.S vaccination and SARS-CoV-2 variants. Across the study: Donor was one of the participants in the Ad26.COV2.S arm of the COV1001 trial.

Findings of the study overall: The TCR breadth and depth analyses may have understated or missed part of the total T cell responses.

V is TRBV5-1 and J is TRBJ1-4, with unresolved D. The receptor was derived from a person between 18 and 60 years old who received the Ad26.COV2.S COVID-19 vaccine or a placebo. The specimen comprised peripheral blood, sampled in a trial of Ad26.COV2.S vaccine versus placebo. The DNA of the CDR3 is TGCGCCAGCAGCCCTGCGGATAATGAAAAACTGTTTTTT. Its protein product is CASSPADNEKLFF.